What follows are 10 T cell receptor beta chains derived from one specimen sequenced in a study of shared clonotypes between healthy human individuals. Naive CD8 cells lacked CD45RO, underwent positive selection for CCR7 and left out terminally differentiated effector memory CD45RA+ cells. Here immunoSEQ multiplex PCR was the method, and the copy in TCRdb shows in-frame clones only, minus some. The sample contains around 2,000,000 clones, around 96% of which appear only once. What was sequenced was naive CD8+ T cells sorted from blood. These receptors all stem from a man younger than 35 in good health.

This chain uses TRBV10-3 with TRBJ1-3, with 7 bases aligning to TRBD1. The CDR3 extends over 15 amino acids. Germline CDR1 is ENHRY and CDR2 is SYGVKD. Losses at the gene ends were 2 bases for V and 2 bases for J; bases not matched to a gene: 3. CDR3 DNA: TGTGCCATCAGTGAGACAGGGGTGGCTGGAAACACCATATATTTT. Amino acids: CAISETGVAGNTIYF.

The sample holds one count of this clone. This chain connects TRBV6-5 to TRBJ1-6; TRBD1 might be the D (6 bases). This CDR3 is built from 14 residues. Germline V gives CDR1 MNHEY, CDR2 SVGAGI. Trimming took off 10 bases at V and 8 bases at J, with 18 bases between the two ends. The CDR3 region has the DNA TGTGCCACCGGACCGGCGGGGGGCCATTCACCCCTCCACTTT. This sequence encodes CATGPAGGHSPLHF.

As regards this clone: The same CDR3 is also encoded by other DNA sequences in this sample. V gene TRBV11-2 combines with J gene TRBJ2-7; D is unresolved. Trimming pared 4 bases from V and 4 bases from J, leaving 11 bases between. CDR3 size: 13 residues. The germline V gene encodes CDR1 SGHAT and CDR2 FQNNGV. Here the CDR3 reads CASSSSTAYEQYF. Written as DNA, the CDR3 is TGTGCCAGCAGCTCCAGCACCGCGTACGAGCAGTACTTC.

J is TRBJ2-7 and V is TRBV2; TRBD2 aligns across 9 bases. The CDR3 contains 15 residues. CDR1 SNHLY and CDR2 FYNNEI come from the germline V gene. V was pared by 6 bases and J by 2 bases, with 8 bases of the junction left unmatched. DNA for the CDR3: TGTGCCAGCAGCTCTAGCGGGATGGATCCCTACGAGCAGTACTTC. Amino acid sequence: CASSSSGMDPYEQYF.

A word on this clone: At the DNA level, this CDR3 is encoded by other sequences in the same sample as well. The J gene is TRBJ1-1, the V gene TRBV5-5, with unresolved D. The germline V and J ends were trimmed by 1 base and 4 bases, with 5 bases remaining between them. There are 12 residues in the CDR3. Germline V gives CDR1 SGHKS, CDR2 YYEKEE (reference sequence). The CDR3 coding sequence is TGTGCCAGCAGCTTGTTATCCACTGAAGCTTTCTTT. As protein: CASSLLSTEAFF.

Notes on this clone: Within the sample, other DNA sequences also encode this same CDR3. V is TRBV27 and J is TRBJ2-7; D may be TRBD2 (5 bases). With 3 bases removed from V and 0 bases from J, the gap between germline ends came to 9 bases. CDR1 is MNHEY, CDR2 SMNVEV, per germline (reference sequence). The CDR3 totals 14 residues. The DNA for the CDR3 is TGTGCCAGCAGTTTGCTAACTAGCTCCTACGAGCAGTACTTC. Translation: CASSLLTSSYEQYF.

This chain uses TRBV4-1 with TRBJ2-7, with 8 bases that match TRBD2. Germline V lookup: CDR1 MGHRA, CDR2 YSYEKL. The CDR3 contains 15 residues. V was clipped by 4 bases and J by 3 bases; unmatched bases: 8. The chain's CDR3 is CASSPSSGGHYEQYF. The CDR3 nucleotides are TGCGCCAGCAGCCCATCCAGCGGGGGCCACTACGAGCAGTACTTC.

The chain couples TRBV27 to TRBJ2-7; either TRBD1 or TRBD2 may fit D (7 bases each). The CDR3 runs 14 residues. Germline assignment: CDR1 MNHEY and CDR2 SMNVEV (reference sequence). V was cut by 7 bases and J by 3 bases, with 16 bases left in between. In nucleotides, the CDR3 is TGTGCCAGCACTTACCAGGGGGGGGACTACGAGCAGTACTTC. Translation gives CASTYQGGDYEQYF.

CDR3 sequence: CASSVLGLEGEQFF. The CDR3 DNA reads as TGTGCCAGCAGCGTATTGGGCCTAGAGGGTGAGCAGTTCTTC. V gene TRBV9 combines with J gene TRBJ2-1; maybe TRBD2 (5 bases). The CDR3 sequence is 14 residues long. Trimming stripped 1 base from V and 9 bases from J, with 14 bases between. Per germline, CDR1 SGDLS and CDR2 YYNGEE.

This clone was picked up one time. Different DNA sequences within this sample yield the same CDR3. J is TRBJ2-2 and V is TRBV6-5; D remains ambiguous. This CDR3 comprises 13 residues. Per germline, CDR1 MNHEY and CDR2 SVGAGI. Trimming removed 6 bases at V and 5 bases at J, with 10 bases between. This CDR3 reads CASSPSGTGELFF. The CDR3 DNA is TGTGCCAGCAGCCCCTCGGGTACCGGGGAGCTGTTTTTT.